The subject of this entry is one T cell receptor beta chain. No antigen is known for it. TCRdb keeps only in-frame clones here, not all; method: immunoSEQ multiplex PCR. Here the sample spans fewer than 120,000 clones, over 75% being singletons. This specimen comes from a study of cytomegalovirus exposure and HLA in healthy donors. General study findings and limits: The study put 150 to 200 TCR beta chains on its list as cytomegalovirus-associated. Researchers reported that a few CMV-associated chains were confirmed in vitro as CMV antigen-specific.

This CDR3 is 14 amino acids long. Germline values: CDR1 ENHRY, CDR2 SYGVKD. Losses at the gene ends were 3 bases for V and 8 bases for J; bases not matched to a gene: 6. Sequences were obtained from PBMCs. The clonotype comes from a woman between 25 and 40 years old in good health and CMV-seropositive. The rearrangement links TRBV10-3 to TRBJ2-1; the match to TRBD1 covers 8 bases. The CDR3 DNA reads TGTGCCATCAGTGACCACAGGGGGTCAGATGAGCAGTTCTTC. Translation: CAISDHRGSDEQFF.